Below are 24 T cell receptor beta chains sequenced from a single sample in a study of cytomegalovirus exposure and HLA in healthy donors. PCR used 60 Vbeta primers and 13 Jbeta primers. Here immunoSEQ multiplex PCR was the method, and the copy in TCRdb shows in-frame clones only, minus some. Of 75,000 to 100,000 clones listed, around 72% are singletons. The sequencing input was PBMCs. Receptors were obtained from a male donor in good health and CMV-seronegative.

The V gene is TRBV6-6, the J gene TRBJ2-7; the match to TRBD2 covers 7 bases. V lost 8 bases and J lost 5; bases outside the gene matches: 15. CDR3 length: 15 amino acids. The germline gives CDR1 MNHNY, CDR2 SVGAGI (reference sequence). The CDR3 loop is CASVGLAARAHEQYF. In DNA form, the CDR3 reads TGTGCCAGCGTGGGCCTAGCGGCCAGGGCCCACGAGCAGTACTTC.

J is TRBJ2-1 and V is TRBV27; 11 nucleotides line up with TRBD2. Germline-derived CDR1 and CDR2 are MNHEY and SMNVEV (reference sequence). The CDR3 has 13 residues. J gave up 8 bases and V 5 bases, and 2 bases lay outside the gene matches. The CDR3 nucleotides read TGTGCCAGCAGTCCGACTAGCGGGGATGAGCAGTTCTTC. Its translation: CASSPTSGDEQFF.

The chain is built from TRBV6-5 and TRBJ1-1; the D gene is possibly TRBD1 (5 bases). Germline loops: CDR1 MNHEY, CDR2 SVGAGI. The V gene lost 7 bases and the J gene lost 0 bases, with 9 bases spanning the gap. This CDR3 contains 13 residues. CDR3 nucleotide sequence: TGTGCCAGCACGGGGGAAATGAACACTGAAGCTTTCTTT. It encodes CASTGEMNTEAFF.

This sequence joins TRBV28 and TRBJ1-2, with 11 bases matching TRBD1. The CDR3 extends over 16 amino acids. Germline trimming cut 5 bases from V and 1 base from J; bases unmatched to any gene: 6. Germline assignment: CDR1 MDHEN and CDR2 SYDVKM. In DNA form, the CDR3 reads TGTGCCAGCAGTAAAACCGGGACAGGGGGTAACTATGGCTACACCTTC. Residues: CASSKTGTGGNYGYTF.

This chain joins TRBV10-2 and TRBJ1-5; D unclear. The CDR3 contains 14 residues. CDR1 WSHSY and CDR2 SAAADI come from the germline V gene. V shed 3 bases and J shed 0 bases, with 6 bases lying between them. CDR3 sequence (DNA): TGCGCCAGCAGTGACGGAGATAGCAATCAGCCCCAGCATTTT. This codes for CASSDGDSNQPQHF.

As DNA, the CDR3 is TGTGCCAGCAGCCTGGACAGGGTCTCGAAGACCCAGTACTTC. The encoded protein is CASSLDRVSKTQYF. The chain is built from TRBV11-3 and TRBJ2-5; 8 bases align to TRBD1. The length of the CDR3 is 14 residues. Germline V gene lookup returns CDR1 SGHNT and CDR2 YENEEA. V shed 5 bases, J shed 6 bases, and the junction held 8 bases outside the gene matches.

CDR3 residues: CASSFGGLHGELFF. CDR3 coding DNA: TGCGCCAGCAGCTTTGGAGGGTTGCACGGGGAGCTGTTTTTT. The V call is TRBV5-1, the J call TRBJ2-2; D is perhaps TRBD2 (6 bases). Germline V gives CDR1 SGHRS, CDR2 YFSETQ. The CDR3 consists of 14 residues. Trimming left V 2 bases short and J 7 bases short, with 12 bases between.

Concerning this clone: Other DNA sequences of this sample code for an identical CDR3. V and J are TRBV5-6 and TRBJ2-5; D is uncertain. V lost 0 bases, J lost 5 bases, and 2 bases lay in between. The CDR3 extends over 11 amino acids. From germline, CDR1 is SGHDT and CDR2 YYEEEE. The CDR3 region has the DNA TGTGCCAGCAGCTTGGCGGAGACCCAGTACTTC. Translation: CASSLAETQYF.

This clone was found a few times. The CDR3 bases are TGTGCCAGCAGTTCATTCTCCGGGGCAACTAATGAAAAACTGTTTTTT. This codes for CASSSFSGATNEKLFF. The gene calls are TRBV28 and TRBJ1-4; no clear D. V was shortened by 4 bases and J by 0 bases, with 12 bases between the two germline ends. Looked up from germline, CDR1 is MDHEN and CDR2 is SYDVKM. This CDR3 is 16 amino acids long.

This clone was counted a few times. The J gene is TRBJ2-1, the V gene TRBV2; TRBD2 aligns across 7 bases. Germline values: CDR1 SNHLY, CDR2 FYNNEI. This CDR3 spans 15 amino acids. V dropped 1 base and J dropped 6; count of bases not matched to a gene: 6. The CDR3: CASSEDGTTTNEQFF. In DNA form, the CDR3 reads TGTGCCAGCAGTGAAGACGGGACTACGACCAATGAGCAGTTCTTC.

This clone has just one count. The chain recombines TRBV5-6 with TRBJ2-3; 12 bases map to TRBD2. Germline CDR1 SGHDT, CDR2 YYEEEE. The V segment lost 0 bases and the J segment 6 bases; nucleotides outside the gene matches: 5. The CDR3 is 16 residues long. The CDR3 DNA reads as TGTGCCAGCAGCTTGGTCGCACTAGCGGGAGGTGATACGCAGTATTTT. Amino acids: CASSLVALAGGDTQYF.

This chain uses TRBV7-9 with TRBJ2-7, with 8 bases aligning to TRBD2. In germline, CDR1 is SEHNR, CDR2 FQNEAQ (reference sequence). This CDR3 region has 14 residues. V lost 7 bases, J lost 0 bases, and 5 bases stayed unmatched. The CDR3 DNA follows: TGTGCCAGCACCCGGGAGGGAAGCTCCTACGAGCAGTACTTC. Its protein is CASTREGSSYEQYF.

CDR3 sequence: CASSLEASASYEQYF. CDR3 nucleotides: TGTGCCAGCAGCTTAGAGGCTAGCGCGTCCTACGAGCAGTACTTC. J is TRBJ2-7 and V is TRBV7-2; the D gene is possibly TRBD2 (6 bases). The germline V and J ends were trimmed by 1 base and 1 base, with 11 bases remaining between them. This CDR3 has 15 amino acids. In germline, CDR1 is SGHTA, CDR2 FQGNSA.

Written as DNA, the CDR3 is TGTGCCAGCAGCCCCGACAGTTACAATGAGCAGTTCTTC. Its translation is CASSPDSYNEQFF. The chain uses TRBV7-9 and TRBJ2-1; the D gene is possibly TRBD1 (5 bases). The CDR3 covers 13 residues. Germline CDR1 is SEHNR and CDR2 is FQNEAQ (reference sequence). V shed 5 bases and J shed 4 bases, with 9 bases lying between them.

The V and J genes are TRBV7-5 and TRBJ2-7; no DNA check was done on the table's D call, TRBD2. TRBV7-5 is a recognized pseudogene. CDR3 length equals 17 residues. Here the CDR3 DNA reads TGTGCCAGAAGCTTAGGGCTAGCGGGGGGTAGAGACTACGAGCAGTACTTC. Translation gives CARSLGLAGGRDYEQYF.

The DNA of the CDR3 is TGTGCCAGCAGCCATTGGGCAGGGGGCGAAAATGAGCAGTTCTTC. Its protein is CASSHWAGGENEQFF. The chain carries TRBV14 and TRBJ2-1, with TRBD1 identical over 8 bases. CDR3 length: 15 amino acids. CDR1 is SGHDN, CDR2 FVKESK, per germline. V lost 3 bases, J lost 7 bases, and 8 bases stayed unmatched.

This clone turned up a few times. This chain uses TRBV10-3 with TRBJ2-5; D perhaps matches TRBD2 (5 bases). Germline CDR1 and CDR2: ENHRY and SYGVKD. V lost 3 bases and J lost 2, with 19 bases in between. The CDR3 is 17 amino acids. Here the CDR3 DNA reads TGTGCCATCAGTGAATTTGGCTCTAGCCGGCAACAAGAGACCCAGTACTTC. Translated, it gives CAISEFGSSRQQETQYF.

V gene TRBV6-6 combines with J gene TRBJ1-1, with D unclear. Trimming shortened V by 0 bases and J by 1 base, and 9 bases separated the two germline ends. The CDR3 length is 15 residues. Germline loops: CDR1 MNHNY, CDR2 SVGAGI (reference sequence). CDR3 region: CASSYSSVENTEAFF. For the CDR3, the DNA is TGTGCCAGCAGTTACTCGAGTGTCGAGAACACTGAAGCTTTCTTT.

The genes are TRBV5-6 and TRBJ1-1, with D unclear. The CDR3 has 15 residues. V was shortened by 1 base and J by 6 bases, with 16 bases between the two germline ends. Germline loops: CDR1 SGHDT, CDR2 YYEEEE. In DNA form, the CDR3 reads TGTGCCAGCAGCTTGTTCTACGGTCTGGGCGCTGAAGCTTTCTTT. Its protein is CASSLFYGLGAEAFF.

The rearrangement uses TRBV27 and TRBJ2-4; possible D gene TRBD2, 6 bases. V shed 5 bases and J shed 10 bases, with 15 bases lying between them. Per the germline V gene, CDR1 is MNHEY and CDR2 is SMNVEV (reference sequence). The CDR3 is 13 amino acids. The CDR3 protein is CASSLMTGAIQYF. CDR3 DNA sequence: TGTGCCAGCAGTCTCATGACGGGAGCAATTCAGTACTTC.

This rearrangement joins TRBV28 to TRBJ1-2; 10 nucleotides agree with TRBD1. V lost 5 bases, J lost 7 bases, and 7 bases stayed unmatched. The CDR3 is 14 residues long. Germline V CDR1 and CDR2: MDHEN, SYDVKM. CDR3 sequence reads: CASSPDRGLGGYTF. For the CDR3, the DNA is TGTGCCAGCAGTCCTGACAGGGGGCTAGGTGGCTACACCTTC.

The rearrangement links TRBV28 to TRBJ1-5; tentative D call: TRBD1 (6 bases). This CDR3 has 13 residues. V lost 6 bases, J lost 6 bases, and 12 bases lay in between. In germline, CDR1 is MDHEN, CDR2 SYDVKM. The CDR3 DNA is TGTGCCAGCAGCTTCAGGGGAGTTCAGCCCCAGCATTTT. It translates to CASSFRGVQPQHF. The full variable domain, rest sourced from reference TRBV28 and TRBJ1-5, is DVKVTQSSRYLVKRTGEKVFLECVQDMDHENMFWYRQDPGLGLRLIYFSYDVKMKEKGDIPEGYSVSREKKERFSLILESASTNQTSMYLCASSFRGVQPQHFGDGTRLSIL.

This clone was counted once. The CDR3 region has the DNA TGTGCCAGCAGCTTCGGACAGGGAGGCCCCGGGAGAGATACGCAGTATTTT. Protein sequence: CASSFGQGGPGRDTQYF. This sequence joins TRBV7-3 and TRBJ2-3; 8 bases are a match to TRBD1. Germline V lookup: CDR1 SGHTA, CDR2 FQGTGA. This CDR3 comprises 17 residues. Trimming removed 3 bases from V and 5 bases from J; junction bases left unmatched: 13.

V usage is TRBV27 and J usage is TRBJ2-7; D perhaps matches TRBD2 (5 bases). This CDR3 is 14 amino acids long. V lost 4 bases and J 0 bases, leaving 10 bases between the germline ends. Looked up from germline, CDR1 is MNHEY and CDR2 is SMNVEV (reference sequence). CDR3 bases: TGTGCCAGCAGTTCCTTAGCGTTCTCCTACGAGCAGTACTTC. Protein sequence: CASSSLAFSYEQYF.